The clone carrying this T cell receptor (beta chain) was observed at least ten times. Its antigen is not known. This entry comes from a study of CD8+CD57+ T cells in acquired aplastic anemia. Study-wide findings and caveats: CD8+ Simpson's diversity did not differ significantly between patients and controls.

The CDR3 loop spans 12 amino acids. Germline values: CDR1 KGHSH, CDR2 LQKENI. The V and J ends lost 8 bases and 5 bases respectively, with 13 bases between them. Profiling that covered TCR beta VDJ and CDR3 relied on genomic DNA as its template. TCRdb reprocessed the reads via MiXCR and lists one record per CDR3 protein. The table lists about 190,000 distinct CDR3 sequences, around 59% of them singletons. The sequenced material came from sorted CD4+, CD8+, or CD8+CD57+ T cells (not recorded which) from PBMCs. The V gene is TRBV18, the J gene TRBJ2-7; D assignment may be TRBD1 or TRBD2 (7 bases each). The sequence was collected from a human donor in good health, serving as a control. The CDR3 spells CASSPGGDEQYF. The CDR3 region has the DNA TGTGCCAGCAGCCCAGGGGGGGACGAGCAGTACTTC.